Below, 5 T cell receptor beta chains from the same sample are listed, as sequenced in a study of T cells after yellow fever vaccination. TCRdb analysed the 5' RACE reads with MiXCR anew, one entry per CDR3 protein. The repertoire has hundreds of thousands of distinct CDR3 sequences, around 19% of them found once; the top ten carry over 15%. This specimen consisted of PBMCs, obtained before the yellow fever booster vaccination. The receptors were sampled from a young man who received the YFV17D yellow fever vaccine.

The chain links TRBV12-3 or TRBV12-4 to TRBJ1-5; D remains ambiguous. Trimming removed 6 bases at V and 2 bases at J, with 8 bases between. The length of the CDR3 is 13 residues. In DNA, the CDR3 is TGTGCCAGCAGCCGGTTCCGCAATCAGCCCCAGCATTTT. It specifies CASSRFRNQPQHF.

This clonotype came up a few times. V gene TRBV5-6 combines with J gene TRBJ2-1, with D hard to call. Germline CDR1 is SGHDT and CDR2 is YYEEEE. This CDR3 region has 13 residues. The V gene lost 2 bases and the J gene lost 10 bases, with 13 bases spanning the gap. The CDR3 nucleotides are TGTGCCAGCAGCTTTGAAAGAAGGCAGGAGCAGTTCTTC. Protein: CASSFERRQEQFF. Full variable domain (missing parts from reference TRBV5-6 and TRBJ2-1): DAGVTQSPTHLIKTRGQQVTLRCSPKSGHDTVSWYQQALGQGPQFIFQYYEEEERQRGNFPDRFSGHQFPNYSSELNVNALLLGDSALYLCASSFERRQEQFFGPGTRLTVL.

This clonotype was seen a handful of times. As DNA, the CDR3 is TGTGCCACCAGCAGGTCGGGGAGTTCCTACAATGAGCAGTTCTTC. Its translation: CATSRSGSSYNEQFF. V is TRBV15 and J is TRBJ2-1, with a weak D call TRBD2 (5 bases). V dropped 3 bases and J dropped 1 base, with 10 bases sitting between them. Germline CDR1 reads LNHNV; CDR2 reads YYDKDF (reference sequence). There are 15 residues in the CDR3.

The chain couples TRBV18 to TRBJ1-2, with D unclear. V lost 3 bases, J lost 2 bases, and 7 bases lay in between. The length of the CDR3 is 13 residues. CDR1 KGHSH and CDR2 LQKENI come from the germline V gene. The DNA for the CDR3 is TGTGCCAGCTCACCGGATGAGAACTATGGCTACACCTTC. It yields the protein CASSPDENYGYTF.

The chain links TRBV5-1 to TRBJ1-5, with a possible D match to TRBD1 (6 bases). Germline assignment: CDR1 SGHRS and CDR2 YFSETQ. CDR3 length equals 13 residues. Trimming removed 4 bases at V and 5 bases at J, with 10 bases between. CDR3 protein: CASSRDIDQPQHF. The DNA for the CDR3 is TGCGCCAGCAGCCGGGACATAGATCAGCCCCAGCATTTT.